Included here is one T cell receptor beta chain sequence, with context. Its antigen is currently unknown. The V end was cut by 5 bases, the J end by 4 bases, with 9 bases between. This CDR3 is 13 amino acids long. Per germline, CDR1 MRHNA and CDR2 SNTAGT. This specimen comes from a study of T cells in localized non-small cell lung cancer. Notes on the study in general: Analysis by sequencing included only one tumor region, so heterogeneity remains possible. A median of about 60 of the top 100 tumor clones appeared in adjacent lung, which was paired and uninvolved. Among blood samples, higher T cell density accompanied longer overall survival. Adjacent uninvolved lung tissue had the highest T cell clonality, exceeding tumor.

Only in-frame clones appear in the TCRdb table, and some are missing; sequencing was by immunoSEQ multiplex PCR. The table has about 33,000 clones, around nine tenths seen once. The gene calls are TRBV6-4 and TRBJ2-1; TRBD1 is a possible D gene (5 bases). The clonotype originates from a female donor of 60 years or more with stage I lung adenocarcinoma. Sequencing used peripheral blood, obtained before any cancer treatment. CDR3 coding DNA: TGTGCCAGCAGTCCGACAGATTACAATGAGCAGTTCTTC. Its translation: CASSPTDYNEQFF.